These T cell receptor beta chains were read from a single sample in a study of vaccination and CD4 T cells after COVID-19. From the PCR reads, TCRdb called clonotypes with MiXCR, one entry per CDR3 protein. The table lists about 7,100 distinct CDR3 sequences, approximately 66% of them singletons. Their recognized antigens are unknown. The material sequenced was CD4+ T cells from blood, cultured in vitro. The receptors here all came from a human donor who had recovered from COVID-19. Both conserved end residues are trimmed from each CDR3.

CDR3aa | j_gene | v_gene
ATSGLALETQY | TRBJ2-5 | TRBV2
ASSVRRLTEAF | TRBJ1-1 | TRBV6-4
SALDRGQRTIY | TRBJ1-3 | TRBV29-1
ASIKESNTEAF | TRBJ1-1 | TRBV2
SARPSGGVIADTQY | TRBJ2-3 | TRBV20-1
AISGKQIKWSTEAF | TRBJ1-1 | TRBV10-3
ATSSSREPTDTQY | TRBJ2-3 | TRBV15
ATSRGGLAGTDTQY | TRBJ2-3 | TRBV24-1
ASSDSMNTEAF | TRBJ1-1 | TRBV25-1
ASTLGGESYGYT | TRBJ1-2 | TRBV6-1
ASSEYGDYGYT | TRBJ1-2 | TRBV6-1
ASSRTPGSRETQY | TRBJ2-5 | TRBV19
SARRTESNSPLH | TRBJ1-6 | TRBV20-1